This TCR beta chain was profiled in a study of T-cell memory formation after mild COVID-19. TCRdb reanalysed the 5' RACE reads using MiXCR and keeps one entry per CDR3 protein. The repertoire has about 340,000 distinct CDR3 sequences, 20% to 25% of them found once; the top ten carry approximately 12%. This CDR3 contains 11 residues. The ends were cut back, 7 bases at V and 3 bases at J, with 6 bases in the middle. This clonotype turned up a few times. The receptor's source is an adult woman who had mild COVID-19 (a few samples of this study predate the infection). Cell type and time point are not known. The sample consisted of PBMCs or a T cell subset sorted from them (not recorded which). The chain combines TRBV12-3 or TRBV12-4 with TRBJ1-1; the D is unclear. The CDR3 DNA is TGTGCCAGCACCCAGGACACTGAAGCTTTCTTT. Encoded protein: CASTQDTEAFF.